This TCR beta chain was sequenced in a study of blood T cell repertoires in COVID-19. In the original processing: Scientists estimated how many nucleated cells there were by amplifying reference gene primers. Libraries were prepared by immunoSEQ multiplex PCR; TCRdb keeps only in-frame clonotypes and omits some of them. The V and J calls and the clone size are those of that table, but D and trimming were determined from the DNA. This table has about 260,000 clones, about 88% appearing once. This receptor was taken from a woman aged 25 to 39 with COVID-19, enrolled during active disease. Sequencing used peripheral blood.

The CDR3 reads CASSQGLAEVNYGYTF. The CDR3 nucleotides read TGTGCCAGCAGCCAAGGGCTGGCAGAAGTTAACTATGGCTACACCTTC. This chain connects TRBV3-1 (or the pseudogene TRBV3-2) to TRBJ1-2; the D is unclear. CDR3 size: 16 residues. Germline V gene sequence: CDR1 LGHDT, CDR2 YNNKEL (reference sequence). V lost 1 base and J 1 base, leaving 13 bases between the germline ends.